This T cell receptor beta chain was sequenced for a study of human T cells and chemical hapten exposure. On the study more broadly: Sensitization involved placing 2% DPC onto a roughly 2 cm by roughly 2 cm region of upper inner arm skin. Small volume differences among pooled libraries mainly caused per-sample TCR yield variation.

Study-wide results and caveats: Patch test score rose with PT1 expanded TCR count, significant at thresholds 8, 16 and 32, not 4.

Time point specified: patch test 2, 6 weeks after DPC sensitization. Treatment indicated: therapeutic diphenylcyclopropenone sensitization with weekly scalp DPC. In its sample, this clonotype was seen a few times. What it recognizes is unknown. Unique molecular identifiers were affixed to discrete cDNA molecules within the library. TCRdb reanalysed the RACE reads using MiXCR and keeps one entry per CDR3 protein. The table shows hundreds of thousands of distinct CDR3 sequences, with around 6% occurring only once. The starting material was whole blood, obtained in connection with sensitization to the hapten diphenylcyclopropenone (DPC). This clonotype was sampled from a woman between 18 and 29 years old with alopecia areata. Some clones in this sample may be carry-over from other donors' samples.

The CDR3 nucleotides read TGTGCCAGCAGCCAGGCCGGACAGGCGATATCCTACGAGCAGTACTTC. Its protein is CASSQAGQAISYEQYF. The chain links TRBV5-6 to TRBJ2-7; 7 nucleotides line up with TRBD1. This CDR3 is 16 amino acids long. From germline, CDR1 is SGHDT and CDR2 YYEEEE. Unmatched junction bases numbered 11, after V lost 4 bases and J lost 1 base.